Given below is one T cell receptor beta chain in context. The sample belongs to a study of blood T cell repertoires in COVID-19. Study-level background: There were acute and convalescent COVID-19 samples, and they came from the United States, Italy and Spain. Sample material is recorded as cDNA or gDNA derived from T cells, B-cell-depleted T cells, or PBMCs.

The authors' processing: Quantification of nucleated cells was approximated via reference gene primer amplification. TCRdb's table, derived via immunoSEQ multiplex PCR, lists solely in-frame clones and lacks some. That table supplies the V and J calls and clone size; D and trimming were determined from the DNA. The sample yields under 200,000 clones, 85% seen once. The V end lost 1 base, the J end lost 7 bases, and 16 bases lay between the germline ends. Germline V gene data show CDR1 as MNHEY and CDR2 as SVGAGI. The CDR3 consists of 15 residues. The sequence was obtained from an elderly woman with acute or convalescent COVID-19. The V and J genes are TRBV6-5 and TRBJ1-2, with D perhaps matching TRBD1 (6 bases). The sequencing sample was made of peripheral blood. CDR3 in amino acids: CASSYWRGGGAGYTF. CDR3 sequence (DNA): TGTGCCAGCAGTTACTGGCGGGGAGGGGGAGCTGGCTACACCTTC.